This T cell receptor (beta chain) was retrieved from a study of cytomegalovirus exposure and HLA in healthy donors. Broader study findings: As a later analysis showed, a missense DCLRE1C variant was linked to trimming of TCR beta V- and J-genes.

A note on this clone: Antigen specificity is unknown.

The CDR3 length is 15 residues. With 5 bases clipped from V and 4 bases from J, the junction kept 8 bases outside the gene matches. The germline gives CDR1 SGHTA, CDR2 FQGNSA. 13 Jbeta primers and 60 Vbeta primers were used for the PCR. Repertoires were generated with immunoSEQ multiplex PCR, while TCRdb's copy carries only in-frame clones and drops some. Of about 170,000 clones listed, 60% to 85% were seen once; the top ten hold roughly 0.76%. Sequenced sample: PBMCs. This chain joins TRBV7-2 and TRBJ2-1, with 7 bases aligning to TRBD1. The sequence came from a female donor in good health and CMV-seronegative. CDR3 residues: CASSVTGDKYNEQFF. For the CDR3, the DNA is TGTGCCAGCAGCGTTACAGGGGACAAATACAATGAGCAGTTCTTC.